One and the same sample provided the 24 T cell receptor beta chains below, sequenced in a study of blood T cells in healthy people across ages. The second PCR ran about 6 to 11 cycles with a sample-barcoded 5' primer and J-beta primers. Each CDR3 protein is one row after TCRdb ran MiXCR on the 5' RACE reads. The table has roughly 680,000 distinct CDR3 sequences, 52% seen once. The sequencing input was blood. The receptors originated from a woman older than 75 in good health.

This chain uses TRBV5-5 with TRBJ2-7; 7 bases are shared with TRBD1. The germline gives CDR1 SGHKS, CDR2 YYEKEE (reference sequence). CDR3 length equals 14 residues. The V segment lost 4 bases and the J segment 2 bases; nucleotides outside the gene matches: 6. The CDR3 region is CASSVFGTAYEQYF. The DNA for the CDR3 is TGTGCCAGCAGCGTATTTGGGACAGCCTACGAGCAGTACTTC.

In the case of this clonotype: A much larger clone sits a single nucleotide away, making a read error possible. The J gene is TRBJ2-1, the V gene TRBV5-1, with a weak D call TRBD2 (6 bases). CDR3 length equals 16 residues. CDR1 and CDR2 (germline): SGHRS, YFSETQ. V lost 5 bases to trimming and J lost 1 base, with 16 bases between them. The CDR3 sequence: CASRSPLADSYNEQFF. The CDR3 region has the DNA TGCGCCAGCAGGTCCCCACTAGCTGATTCCTACAATGAGCAGTTCTTC.

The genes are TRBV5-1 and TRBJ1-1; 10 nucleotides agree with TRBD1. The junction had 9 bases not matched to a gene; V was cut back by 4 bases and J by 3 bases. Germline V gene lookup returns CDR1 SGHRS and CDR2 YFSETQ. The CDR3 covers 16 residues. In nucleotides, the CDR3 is TGCGCCAGCAGCCCCCCCGACAGGGGGCAAGACACTGAAGCTTTCTTT. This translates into CASSPPDRGQDTEAFF.

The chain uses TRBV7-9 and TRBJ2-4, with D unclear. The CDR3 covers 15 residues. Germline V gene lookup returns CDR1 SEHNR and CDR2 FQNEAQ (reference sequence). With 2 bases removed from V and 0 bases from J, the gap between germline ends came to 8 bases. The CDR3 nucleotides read TGTGCCAGCAGCTTATGGAATATAGCCAAAAACATTCAGTACTTC. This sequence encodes CASSLWNIAKNIQYF.

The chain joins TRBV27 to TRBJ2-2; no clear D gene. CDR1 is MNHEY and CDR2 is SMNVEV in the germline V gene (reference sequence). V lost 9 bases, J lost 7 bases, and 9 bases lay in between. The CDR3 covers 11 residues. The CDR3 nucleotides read TGTGCCAGTACCAAACACGGGGAGCTGTTTTTT. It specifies CASTKHGELFF.

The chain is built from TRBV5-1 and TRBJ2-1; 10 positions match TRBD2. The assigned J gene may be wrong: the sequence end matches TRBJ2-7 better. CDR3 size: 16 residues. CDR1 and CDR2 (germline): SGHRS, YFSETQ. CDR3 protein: CASTPSSGSSYNEQYF. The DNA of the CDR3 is TGCGCCAGCACCCCATCTAGCGGGAGCTCCTACAATGAGCAGTACTTC.

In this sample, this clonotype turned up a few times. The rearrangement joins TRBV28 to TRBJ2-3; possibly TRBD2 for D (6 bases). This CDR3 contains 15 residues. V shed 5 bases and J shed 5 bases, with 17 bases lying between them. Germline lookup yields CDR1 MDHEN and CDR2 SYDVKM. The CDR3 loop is CASSRGLLGGDTQYF. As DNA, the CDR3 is TGTGCCAGCAGTCGGGGACTCTTGGGAGGAGATACGCAGTATTTT. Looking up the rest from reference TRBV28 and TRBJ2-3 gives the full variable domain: DVKVTQSSRYLVKRTGEKVFLECVQDMDHENMFWYRQDPGLGLRLIYFSYDVKMKEKGDIPEGYSVSREKKERFSLILESASTNQTSMYLCASSRGLLGGDTQYFGPGTRLTVL.

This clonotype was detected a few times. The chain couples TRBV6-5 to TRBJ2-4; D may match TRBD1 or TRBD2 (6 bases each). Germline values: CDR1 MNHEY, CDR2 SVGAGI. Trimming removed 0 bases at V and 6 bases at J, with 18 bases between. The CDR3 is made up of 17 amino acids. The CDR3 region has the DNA TGTGCCAGCAGTTACTCCGGGGGCTACCTCTTGGGAAACATTCAGTACTTC. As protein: CASSYSGGYLLGNIQYF.

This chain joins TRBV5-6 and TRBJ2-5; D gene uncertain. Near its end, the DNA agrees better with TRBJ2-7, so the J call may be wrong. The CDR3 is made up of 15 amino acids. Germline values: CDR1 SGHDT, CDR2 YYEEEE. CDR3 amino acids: CASSLSLEPAYEQYF. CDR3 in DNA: TGTGCCAGCAGCTTGAGTCTTGAGCCAGCCTACGAGCAGTACTTC.

The CDR3 nucleotides are TGTGCCAGCAGGGCCGAGAGTAACTATGGCTACACCTTC. Translating it yields CASRAESNYGYTF. This rearrangement joins TRBV7-9 to TRBJ1-2; D ambiguous. Germline V lookup: CDR1 SEHNR, CDR2 FQNEAQ (reference sequence). V lost 6 bases and J 1 base, leaving 9 bases between the germline ends. This CDR3 is 13 amino acids long.

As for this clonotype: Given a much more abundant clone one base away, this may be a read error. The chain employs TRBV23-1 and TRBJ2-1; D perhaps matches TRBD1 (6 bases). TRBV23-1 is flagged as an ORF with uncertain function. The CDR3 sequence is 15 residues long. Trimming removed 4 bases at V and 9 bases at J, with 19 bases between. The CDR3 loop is CASSPEQGIFSEQFF. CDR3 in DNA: TGCGCCAGCAGTCCAGAGCAGGGGATCTTCAGTGAGCAGTTCTTC.

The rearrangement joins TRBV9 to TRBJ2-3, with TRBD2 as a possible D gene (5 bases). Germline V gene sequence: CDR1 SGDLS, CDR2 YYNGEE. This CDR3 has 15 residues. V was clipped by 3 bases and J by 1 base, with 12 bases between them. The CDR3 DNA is TGTGCCAGCAGCGCGAGTCGGGGAGGCACAGATACGCAGTATTTT. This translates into CASSASRGGTDTQYF.

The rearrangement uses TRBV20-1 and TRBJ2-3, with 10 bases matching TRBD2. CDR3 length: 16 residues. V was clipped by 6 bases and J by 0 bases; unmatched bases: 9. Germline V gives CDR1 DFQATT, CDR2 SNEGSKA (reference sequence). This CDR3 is CSASSGGLFSTDTQYF. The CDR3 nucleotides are TGCAGTGCCTCTAGCGGGGGTCTGTTTAGCACAGATACGCAGTATTTT.

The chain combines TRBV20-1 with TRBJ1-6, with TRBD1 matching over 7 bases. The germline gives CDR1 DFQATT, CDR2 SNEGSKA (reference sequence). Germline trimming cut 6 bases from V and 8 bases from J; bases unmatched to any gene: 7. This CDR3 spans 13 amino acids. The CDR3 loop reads CSAFSTGDSPLHF. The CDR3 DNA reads TGCAGTGCCTTTTCTACAGGGGATTCACCCCTCCACTTT.

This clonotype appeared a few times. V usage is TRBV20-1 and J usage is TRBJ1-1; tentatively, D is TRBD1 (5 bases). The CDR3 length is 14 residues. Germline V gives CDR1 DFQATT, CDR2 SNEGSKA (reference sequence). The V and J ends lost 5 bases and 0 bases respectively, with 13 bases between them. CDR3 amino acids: CSAGRQIMNTEAFF. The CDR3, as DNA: TGCAGTGCTGGACGACAGATCATGAACACTGAAGCTTTCTTT.

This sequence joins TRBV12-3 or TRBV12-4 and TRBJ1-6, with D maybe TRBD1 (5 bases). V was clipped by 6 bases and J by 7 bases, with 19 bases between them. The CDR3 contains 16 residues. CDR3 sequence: CASSYTPGLKNSPLHF. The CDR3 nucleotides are TGTGCCAGCAGCTACACTCCGGGACTCAAGAATTCACCCCTCCACTTT.

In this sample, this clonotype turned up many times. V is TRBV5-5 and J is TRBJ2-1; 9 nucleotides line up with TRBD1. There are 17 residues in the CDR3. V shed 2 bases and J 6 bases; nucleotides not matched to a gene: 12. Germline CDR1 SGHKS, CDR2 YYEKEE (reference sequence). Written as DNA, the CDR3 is TGTGCCAGCAGCTTTACAGGGGGCACGGGAACCCTCAATGAGCAGTTCTTC. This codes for CASSFTGGTGTLNEQFF.

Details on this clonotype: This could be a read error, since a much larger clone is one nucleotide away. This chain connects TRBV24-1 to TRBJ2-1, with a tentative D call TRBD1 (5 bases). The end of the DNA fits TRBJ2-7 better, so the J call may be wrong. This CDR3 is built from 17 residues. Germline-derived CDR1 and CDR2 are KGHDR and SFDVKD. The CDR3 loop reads CATSDTGALYSYNEQYF. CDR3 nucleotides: TGTGCCACCAGTGACACAGGAGCACTATACTCCTACAATGAGCAGTACTTC.

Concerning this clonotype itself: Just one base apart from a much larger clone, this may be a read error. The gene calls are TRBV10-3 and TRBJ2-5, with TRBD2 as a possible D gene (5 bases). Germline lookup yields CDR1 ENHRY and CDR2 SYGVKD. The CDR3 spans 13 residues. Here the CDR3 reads CAFSAGDGETQYF. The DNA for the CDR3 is TGTGCCTTCAGTGCCGGGGATGGGGAGACCCAGTACTTC.

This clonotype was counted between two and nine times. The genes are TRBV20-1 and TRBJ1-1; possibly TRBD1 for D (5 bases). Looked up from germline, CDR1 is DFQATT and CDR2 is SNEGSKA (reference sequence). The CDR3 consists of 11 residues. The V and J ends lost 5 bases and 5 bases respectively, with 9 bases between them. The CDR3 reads CSALRGTEAFF. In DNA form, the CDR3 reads TGCAGTGCTCTGCGGGGGACTGAAGCTTTCTTT.

CDR3 loop: CASRLTGTGHTGELFF. The CDR3 coding sequence is TGTGCCAGCAGACTGACCGGGACAGGACACACCGGGGAGCTGTTTTTT. The V call is TRBV7-9, the J call TRBJ2-2, with TRBD1 identical over 8 bases. V gave up 6 bases and J gave up 3 bases; unmatched junction bases: 9. The CDR3 totals 16 residues. The germline CDR1 and CDR2 sequences are SEHNR and FQNEAQ (reference sequence).

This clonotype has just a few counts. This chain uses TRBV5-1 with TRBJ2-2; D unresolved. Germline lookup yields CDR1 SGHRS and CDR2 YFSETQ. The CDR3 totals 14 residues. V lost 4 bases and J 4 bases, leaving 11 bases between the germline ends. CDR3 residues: CASSPTGATGELFF. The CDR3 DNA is TGCGCCAGCAGCCCCACCGGAGCCACCGGGGAGCTGTTTTTT.

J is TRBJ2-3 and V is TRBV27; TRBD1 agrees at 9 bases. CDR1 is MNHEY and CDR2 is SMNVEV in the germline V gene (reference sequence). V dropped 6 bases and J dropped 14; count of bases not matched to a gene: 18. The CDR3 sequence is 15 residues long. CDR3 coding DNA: TGTGCCAGCAGGAAAATGGACAGGGGAGGGAGATACGCGTATTTT. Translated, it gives CASRKMDRGGRYAYF.

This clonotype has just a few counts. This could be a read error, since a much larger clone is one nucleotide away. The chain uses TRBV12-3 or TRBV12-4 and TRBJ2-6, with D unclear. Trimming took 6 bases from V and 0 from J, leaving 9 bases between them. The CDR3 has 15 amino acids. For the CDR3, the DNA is TGTGCCAGCAGCCCTCTGGTCTCTGGGGCCAACGTCCTGACTTTC. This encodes CASSPLVSGANVLTF.